This entry features one T cell receptor beta chain sequence. What it recognizes is unknown. Combining a sample-barcoded 5' primer with a J-beta primer mix, a second PCR ran for roughly 6 to 11 cycles. TCRdb reprocessed the 5' RACE reads with MiXCR, giving one entry per CDR3 protein. The sample has some 1.8 million distinct CDR3 sequences; approximately 39% are singletons. This record comes from a study of blood T cells in healthy people across ages. Study observations and caveats: CMV status of donors was unknown, possibly confounding expanded clonotype changes.

The CDR3 runs to 14 residues. V shed 0 bases and J shed 8 bases, with 13 bases lying between them. The germline gives CDR1 LNHNV, CDR2 YYDKDF (reference sequence). The sequenced sample was blood. The clonotype was recovered from a human donor in good health. The chain combines TRBV15 with TRBJ1-2; D uncertain. CDR3 DNA sequence: TGTGCCACCAGCAGAGATTTGAACATGGTCGGCTACACCTTC. It specifies CATSRDLNMVGYTF.